The clone carrying this T cell receptor beta chain was seen more than once but under ten times. Its antigen is still unknown. The ends were cut back, 3 bases at V and 6 bases at J, with 21 bases in the middle. The CDR3 runs 15 residues. Germline V gives CDR1 DFQATT, CDR2 SNEGSKA (reference sequence). TCRdb re-called the 5' RACE reads through MiXCR, storing one row per CDR3 protein. The data show about 540,000 distinct CDR3 sequences, roughly an eighth seen once. The data originate from a study of CD8 T cells in ankylosing spondylitis. Study-wide findings and caveats: In ankylosing spondylitis blood, a motif of about eight highly homologous TCR beta variants appeared characteristic.

This TCR derives from a male donor with ankylosing spondylitis. The genes are TRBV20-1 and TRBJ2-7; possibly TRBD2 for D (6 bases). The source material was blood, either unsorted or a sorted T cell fraction (not recorded which). The CDR3 reads CSASRTGLPSLEQYF. CDR3 nucleotide sequence: TGCAGTGCTAGCCGCACGGGACTCCCGTCCCTCGAGCAGTACTTC.